The rows below give T cell receptor beta chains drawn from one sample of a study of shared clonotypes between healthy human individuals. Profiled with immunoSEQ multiplex PCR; TCRdb holds only in-frame clones, not every one. The profile shows 2 million to 2.5 million clones, approximately 93% of them singletons. The specimen was naive CD4+ T cells from PBMCs. The receptors were gathered from a young man in good health. Some clones in this sample may be carry-over from other donors' samples. The CDR3 runs from the conserved cysteine through the conserved F or W. The order of the fields is CDR3 length, clone size, V gene, J gene, CDR3 protein. For some rows the clone size is stated as once, few or many, or as a class when expanded; others skip it.

11,.,TRBV5-6,TRBJ2-7,CASSLLQEQYF
13,.,TRBV29-1,TRBJ2-1,CSGSRVAYNEQFF
16,once,TRBV4-1,TRBJ2-1,CASSQVGTSSYNEQFF
15,once,TRBV5-4,TRBJ1-2,CASSFYPNTNYGYTF
16,.,TRBV5-1,TRBJ1-4,CASSLSPTGPNEKLFF
14,.,TRBV5-1,TRBJ1-2,CASSHETTGGSYTF
12,.,TRBV28,TRBJ2-7,CASSPGGYEQYF
17,.,TRBV7-9,TRBJ2-5,CASSPGLAGGYQETQYF
14,.,TRBV28,TRBJ2-7,CASSPGQGVGEQYF
16,.,TRBV18,TRBJ2-2,CASSQTSGSFTGELFF
14,.,TRBV2,TRBJ1-3,CASSRLRGQVTIYF
14,.,TRBV28,TRBJ2-3,CASSLLRTTDTQYF
16,few,TRBV6-6,TRBJ1-2,CASRPPRTVANYGYTF
14,.,TRBV6-5,TRBJ1-1,CASSSLDRNTEAFF
12,.,TRBV6-1,TRBJ2-3,CASSKFGDTQYF
16,.,TRBV5-1,TRBJ2-6,CASSFPDRPGANVLTF
12,.,TRBV9,TRBJ2-1,CASSAFWGEQFF
15,.,TRBV18,TRBJ2-1,CASSPQEGGTLEQFF
15,.,TRBV7-3,TRBJ2-3,CASSLGSATLDTQYF
12,.,TRBV6-6,TRBJ2-5,CASSYQRETQYF
15,few,TRBV19,TRBJ1-2,CASSVTGQTNYGYTF
15,.,TRBV5-1,TRBJ2-4,CASSPGGAGDFIQYF
14,.,TRBV9,TRBJ1-1,CASPPYTRGTEAFF
13,.,TRBV29-1,TRBJ1-2,CSVVGGEEYGYTF
15,.,TRBV11-2,TRBJ1-4,CASSLVGLAGEKLFF
14,.,TRBV11-2,TRBJ2-1,CASSLGGSRNEQFF
12,.,TRBV6-1,TRBJ1-1,CASKYERTEAFF
14,.,TRBV28,TRBJ2-7,CASGEGTGLREQYF
14,once,TRBV7-2,TRBJ2-7,CASSPGRGSYEQYF
14,.,TRBV29-1,TRBJ2-3,CSALTSVDSDTQYF
17,.,TRBV15,TRBJ2-7,CATSRVLGSGSSYEQYF
13,.,TRBV6-5,TRBJ1-1,CASSQGPNTEAFF
15,.,TRBV5-1,TRBJ2-1,CASTISPSTYNEQFF
16,.,TRBV5-4,TRBJ2-3,CASSFSGFDSTDTQYF
14,once,TRBV9,TRBJ2-7,CASSDPRYPYEQYF
14,.,TRBV6-6,TRBJ2-1,CASRLRVSYNEQFF
13,once,TRBV6-6,TRBJ1-5,CASSYSMYQPQHF
15,.,TRBV5-6,TRBJ2-2,CASSLRHPNTGELFF
14,.,TRBV5-1,TRBJ1-1,CASSLDERVTEAFF
14,.,TRBV4-1,TRBJ2-1,CASSQGDERNEQFF
13,.,TRBV28,TRBJ1-2,CASSYIGVWGYTF
17,.,TRBV28,TRBJ1-2,CASSYSLGTPTFYGYTF
17,.,TRBV14,TRBJ2-2,CASSLDRRPSNTGELFF
17,.,TRBV4-2,TRBJ2-2,CASSQEQGPDITGELFF
16,once,TRBV5-4,TRBJ2-7,CASSFGTGLVSYEQYF
16,.,TRBV25-1,TRBJ2-5,CASSELGGRRLETQYF
16,.,TRBV5-1,TRBJ2-3,CASSLFAGGAADTQYF
15,.,TRBV18,TRBJ2-7,CASSSRQGWSYEQYF
15,.,TRBV6-5,TRBJ2-1,CASRFLAGVQNEQFF
17,.,TRBV28,TRBJ2-6,CASTLAVGRAGANVLTF
14,.,TRBV5-1,TRBJ1-5,CASSLGGAGGPQHF
14,.,TRBV28,TRBJ2-7,CASIQTPWGYEQYF
12,.,TRBV7-8,TRBJ1-5,CASSLLLQPQHF
15,.,TRBV28,TRBJ2-3,CASRTSGRHTDTQYF
18,.,TRBV5-4,TRBJ2-3,CASRRGVGLAGDTDTQYF